The rows below give T cell receptor beta chains drawn from one sample of a study of T cell changes during pregnancy in multiple sclerosis. The table came from immunoSEQ multiplex PCR; TCRdb's copy has only in-frame clones and leaves some out. Of about 94,000 clones in the sample, approximately 93% are singletons; the top ten hold 0.99%. The sample here was peripheral blood, taken after pregnancy. These receptors originate from a female donor with multiple sclerosis, enrolled in a pregnancy study. CDR3s include the opening cysteine and the closing phenylalanine or tryptophan. A D gene is named only where the DNA matches it firmly. Clone size is stated in some rows and not others, as once, few, many or a class when expanded.

>TRBJ2-5|TRBV29-1|-|-
TGCAGCGTTCAAAAAGCGGAGACCCAGTACTTC
CSVQKAETQYF
>TRBJ1-1|TRBV29-1|-|-
TGCAGCGGAATCTTCAGGCTACGGAACACTGAAGCTTTCTTT
CSGIFRLRNTEAFF
>TRBJ1-2|TRBV4-2|once|-
TGTGCCAGCAGCCACGCAGGCGGAGGGGATGGCTACACCTTC
CASSHAGGGDGYTF
>TRBJ2-1|TRBV7-9|-|-
TGTGCCAGCAGCTTCCCGGAGACCACCTACAATGAGCAGTTCTTC
CASSFPETTYNEQFF
>TRBJ2-7|TRBV5-8|-|-
TGTGCCAGCAGCTTACGGACAGAATACGAGCAGTACTTC
CASSLRTEYEQYF
>TRBJ2-1|TRBV2|-|TRBD2
TGTGCCAGCAGCCTCGGCGGGAGCAATGAGCAGTTCTTC
CASSLGGSNEQFF
>TRBJ1-1|TRBV14|-|TRBD1
TGTGCCAGCAGCCAAAGGACAGGGGGCCGGGCTGAAGCTTTCTTT
CASSQRTGGRAEAFF
>TRBJ1-2|TRBV6-1|-|TRBD1
TGTGCCAGCAGTGAGGGGACAGGGCTCTATGGCTACACCTTC
CASSEGTGLYGYTF
>TRBJ1-3|TRBV4-1|-|-
TGCGCCAGCAGCCAACCCGGACAAGAGGCTGGAAACACCATATATTTT
CASSQPGQEAGNTIYF
>TRBJ2-1|TRBV7-2|-|TRBD2
TGTGCCAGCAGCTCGGGACTAGCGGGAGTATCGGAGCAGTTCTTC
CASSSGLAGVSEQFF
>TRBJ1-1|TRBV7-6|-|-
TGTGCCAGCAGCTTAAAGCAGAACACTGAAGCTTTCTTT
CASSLKQNTEAFF
>TRBJ2-7|TRBV30|-|TRBD1
TGTGCCTGGAGTGTCAGTTTTCCGGGACAGTCCTACGAGCAGTACTTC
CAWSVSFPGQSYEQYF
>TRBJ2-2|TRBV18|-|TRBD2
TGTGCCAGCTCACCAATTCTTACTAGCGGGAGCGCCGGGGAGCTGTTTTTT
CASSPILTSGSAGELFF
>TRBJ1-3|TRBV30|-|TRBD1
TGTGCCTGGCGTACAGGGGGAACGGGAAACACCATATATTTT
CAWRTGGTGNTIYF
>TRBJ1-1|TRBV29-1|few|-
TGCAGCGCCCAGGGACTTTCCACTGAAGCTTTCTTT
CSAQGLSTEAFF
>TRBJ1-5|TRBV27|-|-
TGTGCCAGCAGTTTAGGAGGGTATAGCAATCAGCCCCAGCATTTT
CASSLGGYSNQPQHF
>TRBJ1-5|TRBV6-1|once|-
TGTGCCAGCAGTGAAGAAGCCGGGTCGGGGCAGCCCCAGCATTTT
CASSEEAGSGQPQHF
>TRBJ2-7|TRBV28|-|TRBD1
TGTGCCACCGAGGGACAGATCTCTTACGAGCAGTACTTC
CATEGQISYEQYF
>TRBJ2-7|TRBV7-8|-|-
TGTGCCAGCAGCTTAGCAGGGGTTACGTCCTACGAGCAGTACTTC
CASSLAGVTSYEQYF
>TRBJ2-2|TRBV10-2|-|TRBD2
TGCGCCAGCAGTGCGTTAGCGGGAGTGGTCGGGGAGCTGTTTTTT
CASSALAGVVGELFF
>TRBJ1-2|TRBV4-1|-|-
TGCGCCAGCAGCTTTCTCGTTATAGCAGCTAACTATGGCTACACCTTC
CASSFLVIAANYGYTF
>TRBJ1-1|TRBV5-1|-|TRBD1
TGCGCCAGCAGCTTGGCCAGAAGGACAGGCGGTGGGGAAGGAGCTTTCTTT
CASSLARRTGGGEGAFF
>TRBJ1-2|TRBV7-9|-|-
TGTGCCAGCAGCTTTGGCACCAACTATGGCTACACCTTC
CASSFGTNYGYTF
>TRBJ1-1|TRBV5-1|-|-
TGCGCCAGCAGCTTTGGGGGGGGCACTGAAGCTTTCTTT
CASSFGGGTEAFF
>TRBJ2-1|TRBV9|-|TRBD2
TGTGCCAGCAGCCCCGGAACTAGCGGGAGGGTAAGCTCCTACAATGAGCAGTTCTTC
CASSPGTSGRVSSYNEQFF
>TRBJ1-2|TRBV5-1|-|TRBD1
TGCGCCAGCAGCTTGTTCAGGGGGCGCGGCTATGGCTACACCTTC
CASSLFRGRGYGYTF
>TRBJ2-1|TRBV27|-|-
TGTGCCAGCAGTTTCCGACCAGGGGCTCATGAGCAGTTCTTC
CASSFRPGAHEQFF
>TRBJ2-6|TRBV5-1|-|-
TGCGCCAGCAGCTTGGCCGGGGTCTCTGGGGCCAACGTCCTGACTTTC
CASSLAGVSGANVLTF
>TRBJ2-1|TRBV7-9|-|TRBD2
TGTGCCAGCAGCTTAGGGGGGAGGGCCGTTCGGGAGCAGTTCTTC
CASSLGGRAVREQFF
>TRBJ2-7|TRBV4-2|-|TRBD2
TGTGCCAGCAGCCAAGAACCTAGCGGCCGATACGAGCAGTACTTC
CASSQEPSGRYEQYF
>TRBJ2-1|TRBV6-5|once|TRBD2
TGTGCCAGCACCCCCCATGGGGGGGGCTACAATGAGCAGTTCTTC
CASTPHGGGYNEQFF
>TRBJ2-2|TRBV7-8|-|TRBD1
TGTGCCAGCAGCAATGAGGGGCAGGGGGCGAACACCGGGGAGCTGTTTTTT
CASSNEGQGANTGELFF
>TRBJ2-1|TRBV19|-|-
TGTGCCAGTAGTATAGTGCGGGGCTCCTACAATGAGCAGTTCTTC
CASSIVRGSYNEQFF
>TRBJ2-7|TRBV5-5|-|TRBD1
TGTGCCAGCAGCTCCCCCGGGACAGGAGACTACGAGCAGTACTTC
CASSSPGTGDYEQYF
>TRBJ2-3|TRBV7-9|-|-
TGTGCCAGTCACTCTACCAGGGTCCTCAGCACAGATACGCAGTATTTT
CASHSTRVLSTDTQYF
>TRBJ2-1|TRBV6-1|-|-
TGTGCCAGCAGCAGGGGGGCCTACAATGAGCAGTTCTTC
CASSRGAYNEQFF